The clone carrying this T cell receptor beta chain was recorded once. Its antigen is unknown. The sample belongs to a study of cytomegalovirus exposure and HLA in healthy donors. Whole-study findings and limits: A prior analysis recorded that most TCR beta V segments were productive about 90% or about 30% of the time. Excluded were some V segments that proved indistinguishable, including TRBV6-2 and TRBV6-3.

The V and J ends lost 4 bases and 3 bases respectively, with 2 bases between them. CDR1 and CDR2 from the germline V gene are SGDLS and YYNGEE. CDR3 length: 11 residues. Amplification used 60 Vbeta primers and 13 Jbeta primers. Using immunoSEQ multiplex PCR, the repertoire was profiled, and TCRdb retains in-frame clones only, with some absent. Among approximately 59,000 clones listed, about 78% were seen once. The sequence was obtained from a girl between 10 and 17 years old in good health and CMV-seropositive. Input material: PBMCs. The V call is TRBV9, the J call TRBJ2-1; no definite D call. The DNA for the CDR3 is TGTGCCAGCAGCCTCTACAATGAGCAGTTCTTC. Residues: CASSLYNEQFF.